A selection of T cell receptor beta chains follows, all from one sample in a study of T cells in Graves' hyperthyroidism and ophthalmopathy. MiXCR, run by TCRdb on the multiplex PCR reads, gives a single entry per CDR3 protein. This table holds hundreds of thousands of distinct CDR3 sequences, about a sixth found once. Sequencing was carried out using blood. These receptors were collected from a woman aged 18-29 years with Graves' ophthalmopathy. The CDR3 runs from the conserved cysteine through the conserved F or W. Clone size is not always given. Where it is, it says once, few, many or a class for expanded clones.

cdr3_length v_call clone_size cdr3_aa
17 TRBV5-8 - CASSFRLAGGVYNEQFF
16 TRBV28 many CASSLVRPATNEKLFF
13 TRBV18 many CASSVKGETEAFF
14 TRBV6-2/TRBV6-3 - CASSRLGEVQPQHF
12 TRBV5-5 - CASSRDGWEQYF
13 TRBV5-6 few CASSFRELTEAFF
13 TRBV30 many CAWKTEDNEKLFF
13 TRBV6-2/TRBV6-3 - CASSDTSVETQYF
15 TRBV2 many CASSEEGQAQETQYF
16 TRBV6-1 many CASSRRPGQGDSPLHF
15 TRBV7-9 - CASSLVQGSEETQYF
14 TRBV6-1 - CASGPGTTNEKLFF
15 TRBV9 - CASSDSGPGGNTIYF
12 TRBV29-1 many CSVGSGAYEQYF
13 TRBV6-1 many CASRPDANYGYTF
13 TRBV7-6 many CASSLEVQETQYF
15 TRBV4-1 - CASSQVLAEEDEQFF
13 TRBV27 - CASSLSGLGKLFF
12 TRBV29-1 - CSVRDGNQPQHF
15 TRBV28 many CASSELAGKGDEQFF
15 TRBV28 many CASSFNLGGPDAQHF
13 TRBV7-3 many CASSFRQNTEAFF
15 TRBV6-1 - CASRTGGTNTGELFF
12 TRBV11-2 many CASSPTGGYAFF
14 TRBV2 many CASSGEGINQPQHF
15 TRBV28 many CASSTPGEAKLEAFF
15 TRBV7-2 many CASSFDLRSQETQYF
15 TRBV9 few CASSVAGGLNTEAFF
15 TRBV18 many CASSPHRGPDTEAFF
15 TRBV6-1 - CASSDPTSGVIEQYF
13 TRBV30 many CAWSVSFWETQYF
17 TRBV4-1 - CASSQGFRTVSGNTIYF
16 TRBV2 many CASSFSSSGIQETQYF
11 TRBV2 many CASSEAKAPFF
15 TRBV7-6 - CASSSQTGTGGEQYF
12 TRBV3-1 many CASSHSEFPAFF
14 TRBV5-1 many CASSLNGLPTEAFF
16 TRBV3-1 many CASSQEWTRSTGELFF
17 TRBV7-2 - CASSQDRRGWTATEAFF
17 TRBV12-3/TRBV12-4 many CASSLLLGGGSTDTQYF
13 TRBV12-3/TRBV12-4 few CAIPVPGTDTQYF
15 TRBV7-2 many CASRPTGTVYNEQFF
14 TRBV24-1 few CATSDSDLDGVAFF
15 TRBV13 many CASSFQQGPTDTQYF
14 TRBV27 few CASSSPGEKETQYF
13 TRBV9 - CASSEGEGNTIYF
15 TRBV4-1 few CASSQERQGTYEQYF
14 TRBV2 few CASTTGQGTGELFF
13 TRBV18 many CASRTGHNQPQHF
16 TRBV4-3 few CASSQDQETTYNEQFF
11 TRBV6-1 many CASRRDTEAFF
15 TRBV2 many CASSEPQTGIDEQYF
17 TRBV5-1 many CASSPSSGGIDNQPQHF